The clone carrying this TCR beta chain was counted a single time. The data were obtained in a study of control samples from healthy donors and cancer patients. Germline-derived CDR1 and CDR2 are MNHEY and SMNVEV (reference sequence). The V and J ends lost 3 bases and 5 bases respectively, with 10 bases between them. The length of the CDR3 is 14 residues. Here immunoSEQ multiplex PCR was the method, and the copy in TCRdb shows in-frame clones only, minus some. The table has 95,000 to 100,000 clones, 75% to 90% seen once. This sequence was found in a man in his thirties or forties in good health. The sequenced sample was blood. V usage is TRBV27 and J usage is TRBJ2-2; no clear D gene. CDR3 loop: CASSFEERTGELFF. The CDR3 DNA follows: TGTGCCAGCAGTTTCGAGGAGCGAACCGGGGAGCTGTTTTTT.